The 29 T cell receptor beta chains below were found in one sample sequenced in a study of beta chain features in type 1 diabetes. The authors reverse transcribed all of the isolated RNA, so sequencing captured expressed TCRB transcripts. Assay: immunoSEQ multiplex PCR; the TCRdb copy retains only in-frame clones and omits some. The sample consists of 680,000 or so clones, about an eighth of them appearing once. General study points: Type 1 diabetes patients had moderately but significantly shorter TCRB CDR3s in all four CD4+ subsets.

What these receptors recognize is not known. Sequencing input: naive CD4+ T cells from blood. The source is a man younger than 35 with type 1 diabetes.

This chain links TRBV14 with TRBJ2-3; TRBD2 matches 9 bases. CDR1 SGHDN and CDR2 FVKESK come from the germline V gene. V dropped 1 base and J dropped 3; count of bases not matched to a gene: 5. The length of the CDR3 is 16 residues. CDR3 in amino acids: CASSQGTAGGTDTQYF. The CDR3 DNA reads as TGTGCCAGCAGCCAAGGAACAGCGGGGGGAACAGATACGCAGTATTTT.

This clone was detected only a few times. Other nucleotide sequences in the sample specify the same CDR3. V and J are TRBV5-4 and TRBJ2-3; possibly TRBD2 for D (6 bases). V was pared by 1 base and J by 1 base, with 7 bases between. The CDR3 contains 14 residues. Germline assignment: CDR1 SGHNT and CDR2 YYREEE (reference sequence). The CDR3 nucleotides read TGTGCCAGCAGCTTGTGGGGGGGCACAGATACGCAGTATTTT. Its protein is CASSLWGGTDTQYF.

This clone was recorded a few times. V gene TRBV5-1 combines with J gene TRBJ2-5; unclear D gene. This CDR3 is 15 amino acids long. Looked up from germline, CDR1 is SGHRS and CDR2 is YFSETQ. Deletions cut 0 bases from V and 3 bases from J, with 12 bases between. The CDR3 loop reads CASSLVALLEETQYF. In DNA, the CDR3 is TGCGCCAGCAGCTTGGTAGCCCTACTCGAAGAGACCCAGTACTTC.

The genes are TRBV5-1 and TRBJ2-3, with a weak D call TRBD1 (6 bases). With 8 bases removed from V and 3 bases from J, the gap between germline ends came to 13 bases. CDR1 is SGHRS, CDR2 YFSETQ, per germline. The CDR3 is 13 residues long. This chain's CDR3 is CASQIRGTDTQYF. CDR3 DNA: TGCGCCAGTCAGATCAGGGGAACAGATACGCAGTATTTT.

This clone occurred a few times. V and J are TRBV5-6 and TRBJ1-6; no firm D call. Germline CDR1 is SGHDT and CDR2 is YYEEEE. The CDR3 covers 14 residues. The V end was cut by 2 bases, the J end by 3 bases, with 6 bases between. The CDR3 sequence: CASSLGNYNSPLHF. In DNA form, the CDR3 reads TGTGCCAGCAGCTTAGGCAACTATAATTCACCCCTCCACTTT. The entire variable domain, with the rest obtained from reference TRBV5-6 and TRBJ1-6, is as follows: DAGVTQSPTHLIKTRGQQVTLRCSPKSGHDTVSWYQQALGQGPQFIFQYYEEEERQRGNFPDRFSGHQFPNYSSELNVNALLLGDSALYLCASSLGNYNSPLHFGNGTRLTVT.

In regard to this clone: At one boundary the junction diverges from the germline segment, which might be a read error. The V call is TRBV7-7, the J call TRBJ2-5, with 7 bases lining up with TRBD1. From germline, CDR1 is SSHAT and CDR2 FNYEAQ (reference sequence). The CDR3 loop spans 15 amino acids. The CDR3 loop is CASSQLGRGSETQYF. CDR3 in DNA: TGTGCTAGCAGCCAGCTTGGCAGGGGGTCGGAGACCCAGTACTTC.

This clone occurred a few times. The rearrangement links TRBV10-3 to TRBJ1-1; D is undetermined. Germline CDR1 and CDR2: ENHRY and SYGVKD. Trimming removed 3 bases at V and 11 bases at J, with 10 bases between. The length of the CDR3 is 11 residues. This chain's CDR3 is CAISDTLSAFF. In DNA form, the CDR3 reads TGTGCCATCAGTGATACCCTCAGTGCTTTCTTT.

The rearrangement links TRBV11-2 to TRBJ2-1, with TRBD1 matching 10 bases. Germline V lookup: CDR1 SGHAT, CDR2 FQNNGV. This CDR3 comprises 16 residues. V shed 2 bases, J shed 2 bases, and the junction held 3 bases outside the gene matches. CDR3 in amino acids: CASSLRTGGTYNEQFF. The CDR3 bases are TGTGCCAGCAGCTTAAGGACAGGGGGTACCTACAATGAGCAGTTCTTC. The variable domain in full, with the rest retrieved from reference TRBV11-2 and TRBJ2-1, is EAGVAQSPRYKIIEKRQSVAFWCNPISGHATLYWYQQILGQGPKLLIQFQNNGVVDDSQLPKDRFSAERLKGVDSTLKIQPAKLEDSAVYLCASSLRTGGTYNEQFFGPGTRLTVL.

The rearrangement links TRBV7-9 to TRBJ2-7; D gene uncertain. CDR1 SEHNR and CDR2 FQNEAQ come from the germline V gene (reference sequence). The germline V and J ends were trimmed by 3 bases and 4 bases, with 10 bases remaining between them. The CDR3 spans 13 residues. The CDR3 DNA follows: TGTGCCAGCAGCTTCATGGCTTCGTACGAGCAGTACTTC. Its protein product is CASSFMASYEQYF.

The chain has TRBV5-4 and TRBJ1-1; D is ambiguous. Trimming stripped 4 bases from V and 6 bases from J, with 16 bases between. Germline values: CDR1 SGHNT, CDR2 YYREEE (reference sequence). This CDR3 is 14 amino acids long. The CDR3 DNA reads TGTGCCAGCAGCCCGGCTCCGGTTGTCGCTGAAGCTTTCTTT. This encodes CASSPAPVVAEAFF.

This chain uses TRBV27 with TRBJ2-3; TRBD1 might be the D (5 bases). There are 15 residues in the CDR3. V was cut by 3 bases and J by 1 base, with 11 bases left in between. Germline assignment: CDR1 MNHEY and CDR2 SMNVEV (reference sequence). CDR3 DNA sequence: TGTGCCAGCAGTTTGATGGGGCTGGGCACAGATACGCAGTATTTT. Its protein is CASSLMGLGTDTQYF.

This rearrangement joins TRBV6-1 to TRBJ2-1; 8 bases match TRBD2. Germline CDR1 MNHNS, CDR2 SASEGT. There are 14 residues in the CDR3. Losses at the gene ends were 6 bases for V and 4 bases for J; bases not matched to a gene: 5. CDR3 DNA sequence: TGTGCCAGCAGACTAGCGGAGGAATACAATGAGCAGTTCTTC. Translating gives CASRLAEEYNEQFF.

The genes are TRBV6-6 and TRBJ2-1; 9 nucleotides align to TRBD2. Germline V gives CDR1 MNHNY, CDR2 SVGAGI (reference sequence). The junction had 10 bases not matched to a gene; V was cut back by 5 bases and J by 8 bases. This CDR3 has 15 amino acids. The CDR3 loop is CASSDTSGGRDEQFF. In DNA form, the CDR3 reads TGTGCCAGCAGTGATACGAGCGGGGGGAGGGATGAGCAGTTCTTC.

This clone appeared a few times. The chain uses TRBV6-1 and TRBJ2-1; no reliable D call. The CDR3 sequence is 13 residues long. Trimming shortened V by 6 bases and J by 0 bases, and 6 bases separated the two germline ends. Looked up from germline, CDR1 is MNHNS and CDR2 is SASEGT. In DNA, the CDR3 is TGTGCCAGCAGGAAGGTCTCCTACAATGAGCAGTTCTTC. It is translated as CASRKVSYNEQFF.

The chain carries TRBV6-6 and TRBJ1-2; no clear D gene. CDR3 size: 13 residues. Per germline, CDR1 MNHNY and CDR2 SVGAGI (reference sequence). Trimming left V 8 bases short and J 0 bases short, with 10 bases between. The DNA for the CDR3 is TGTGCCAGCTTTTCCCGACCTAACTATGGCTACACCTTC. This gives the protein CASFSRPNYGYTF.

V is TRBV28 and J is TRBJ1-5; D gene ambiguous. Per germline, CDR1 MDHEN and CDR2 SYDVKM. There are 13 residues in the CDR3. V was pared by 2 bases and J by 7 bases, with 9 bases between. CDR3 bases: TGTGCCAGCAGTTTAACACTCTCACAGCCCCAGCATTTT. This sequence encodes CASSLTLSQPQHF.

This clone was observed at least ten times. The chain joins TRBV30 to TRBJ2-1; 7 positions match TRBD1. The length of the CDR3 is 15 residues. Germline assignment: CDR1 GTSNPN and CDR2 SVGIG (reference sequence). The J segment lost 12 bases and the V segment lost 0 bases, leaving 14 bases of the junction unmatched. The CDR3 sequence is CAWSVQDRTGGGQFF. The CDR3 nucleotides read TGTGCCTGGAGTGTACAGGACAGGACGGGTGGAGGGCAGTTCTTC.

The CDR3 region is CAWSRGVGTEAFF. CDR3 in DNA: TGTGCCTGGAGTAGAGGGGTAGGCACTGAAGCTTTCTTT. J is TRBJ1-1 and V is TRBV30; D is possibly TRBD1 (5 bases). From germline, CDR1 is GTSNPN and CDR2 SVGIG (reference sequence). V lost 2 bases and J 4 bases, leaving 11 bases between the germline ends. The CDR3 contains 13 residues. Based on the CDR3 plus reference TRBV30 and TRBJ1-1, the full variable domain is SQTIHQWPATLVQPVGSPLSLECTVEGTSNPNLYWYRQAAGRGLQLLFYSVGIGQISSEVPQNLSASRPQDRQFILSSKKLLLSDSGFYLCAWSRGVGTEAFFGQGTRLTVV.

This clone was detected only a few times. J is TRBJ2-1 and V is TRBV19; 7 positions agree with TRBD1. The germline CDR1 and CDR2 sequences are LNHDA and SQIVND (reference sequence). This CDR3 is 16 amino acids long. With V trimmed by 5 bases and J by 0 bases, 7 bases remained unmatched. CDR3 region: CASSVQQGLSYNEQFF. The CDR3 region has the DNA TGTGCCAGTAGTGTCCAACAGGGGCTCTCCTACAATGAGCAGTTCTTC. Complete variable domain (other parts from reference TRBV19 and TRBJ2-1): DGGITQSPKYLFRKEGQNVTLSCEQNLNHDAMYWYRQDPGQGLRLIYYSQIVNDFQKGDIAEGYSVSREKKESFPLTVTSAQKNPTAFYLCASSVQQGLSYNEQFFGPGTRLTVL.

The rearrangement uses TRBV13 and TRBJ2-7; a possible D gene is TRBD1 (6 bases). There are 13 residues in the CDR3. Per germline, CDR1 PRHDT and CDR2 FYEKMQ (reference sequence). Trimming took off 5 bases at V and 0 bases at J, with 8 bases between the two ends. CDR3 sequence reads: CASSRTVSYEQYF. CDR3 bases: TGTGCCAGCAGCCGGACAGTCTCCTACGAGCAGTACTTC.

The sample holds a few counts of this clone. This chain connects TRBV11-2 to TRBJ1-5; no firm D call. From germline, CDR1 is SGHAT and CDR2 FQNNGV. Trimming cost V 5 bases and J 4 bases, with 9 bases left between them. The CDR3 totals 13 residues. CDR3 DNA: TGTGCCAGCAGCCCAGAACTGAATCAGCCCCAGCATTTT. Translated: CASSPELNQPQHF.

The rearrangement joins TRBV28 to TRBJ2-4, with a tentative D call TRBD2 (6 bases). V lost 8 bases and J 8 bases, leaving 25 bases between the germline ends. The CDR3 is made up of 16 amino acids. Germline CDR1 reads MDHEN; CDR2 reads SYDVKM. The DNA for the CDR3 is TGTGCCAGCTCCTCGGCGGGGTCTGTGTATGTTGACATTCAGTACTTC. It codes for CASSSAGSVYVDIQYF.

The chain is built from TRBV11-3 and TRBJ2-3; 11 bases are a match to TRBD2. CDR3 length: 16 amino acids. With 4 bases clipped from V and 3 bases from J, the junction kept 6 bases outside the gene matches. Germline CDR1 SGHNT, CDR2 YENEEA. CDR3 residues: CASSWTGLAATDTQYF. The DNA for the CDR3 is TGTGCCAGCAGCTGGACGGGACTAGCGGCGACAGATACGCAGTATTTT.

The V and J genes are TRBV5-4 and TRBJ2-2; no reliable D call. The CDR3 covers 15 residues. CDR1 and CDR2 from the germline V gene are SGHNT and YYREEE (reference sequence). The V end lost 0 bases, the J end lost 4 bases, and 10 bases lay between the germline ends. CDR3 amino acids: CASSLEGRLTGELFF. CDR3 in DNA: TGTGCCAGCAGCTTGGAGGGCAGGCTCACCGGGGAGCTGTTTTTT.

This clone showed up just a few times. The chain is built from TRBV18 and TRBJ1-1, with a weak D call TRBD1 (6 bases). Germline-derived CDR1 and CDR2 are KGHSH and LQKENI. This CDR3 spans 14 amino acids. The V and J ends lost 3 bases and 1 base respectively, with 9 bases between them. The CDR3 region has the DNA TGTGCCAGCTCACCCCGGGACACGAACACTGAAGCTTTCTTT. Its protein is CASSPRDTNTEAFF.

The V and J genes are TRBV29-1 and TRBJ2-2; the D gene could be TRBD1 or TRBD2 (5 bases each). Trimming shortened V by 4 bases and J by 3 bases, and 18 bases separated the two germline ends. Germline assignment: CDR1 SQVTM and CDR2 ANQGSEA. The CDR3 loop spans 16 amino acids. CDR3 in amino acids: CSVVWGRSADTGELFF. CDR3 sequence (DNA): TGCAGCGTTGTCTGGGGACGGTCCGCGGACACCGGGGAGCTGTTTTTT.

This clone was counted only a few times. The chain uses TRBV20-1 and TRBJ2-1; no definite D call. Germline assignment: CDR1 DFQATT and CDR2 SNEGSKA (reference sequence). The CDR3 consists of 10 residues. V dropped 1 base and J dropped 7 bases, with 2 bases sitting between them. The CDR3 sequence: CSARANEQFF. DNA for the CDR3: TGCAGTGCTAGAGCAAATGAGCAGTTCTTC.

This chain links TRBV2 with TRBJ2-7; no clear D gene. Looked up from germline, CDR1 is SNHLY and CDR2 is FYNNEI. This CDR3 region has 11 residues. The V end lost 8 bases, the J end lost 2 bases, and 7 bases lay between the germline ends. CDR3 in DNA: TGTGCCAGCTACGGTACCTACGAGCAGTACTTC. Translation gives CASYGTYEQYF.

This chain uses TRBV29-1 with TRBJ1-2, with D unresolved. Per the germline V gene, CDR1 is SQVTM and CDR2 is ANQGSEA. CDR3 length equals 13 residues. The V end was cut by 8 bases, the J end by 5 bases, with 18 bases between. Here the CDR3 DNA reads TGCAGCTATCGTTACATTGAGGGATATGGCTACACCTTC. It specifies CSYRYIEGYGYTF.